These T cell receptor beta chains were read from a single sample in a study of T cell repertoires in cytomegalovirus infection. MiXCR, run by TCRdb on the reads, gives a single entry per CDR3 protein. The sample has around 530,000 distinct CDR3 sequences, about 26% seen once; the top ten hold approximately 13%. Sequencing was performed on PBMCs. Receptor source: a human donor in good health (CMV status not recorded). Some clones in this sample may be carry-over from other donors' samples. Both conserved end residues are part of each CDR3. Each record gives: D gene, V gene, clone size, J gene, CDR3 DNA, CDR3 protein. A D gene is named only where the DNA matches it firmly. Clone size is stated in some rows and not others, as once, few, many or a class when expanded.

>-|TRBV7-9|-|TRBJ2-1
TGTGCCAGCAGCTTGAGGCCAGTCGGACTGTTCTTC
CASSLRPVGLFF
>-|TRBV7-2|few|TRBJ1-6
TGTGCCAGCAGCTTAGGGTACGGGGATTCACCCCTCCACTTT
CASSLGYGDSPLHF
>-|TRBV28|-|TRBJ2-3
TGTGCCAGCAGTTCCAATTTGGGCGATACGCAGTATTTT
CASSSNLGDTQYF
>-|TRBV12-3/TRBV12-4|many|TRBJ2-1
TGTGCCAGCAGTCCACAGGATCTCTCCTACAATGAGCAGTTCTTC
CASSPQDLSYNEQFF
>-|TRBV7-2|few|TRBJ2-7
TGTGCCAGCAGCCCCGCATCCTACGAGCAGTACTTC
CASSPASYEQYF
>TRBD1|TRBV28|many|TRBJ2-1
TGTGCCAGCAGTACACAGGGGTCCACGCTCAATGAGCAGTTCTTC
CASSTQGSTLNEQFF
>-|TRBV19|few|TRBJ2-1
TGTGCCAGTAGTATGTGGGGAAAGAACGGACCAAATCCGTTCTTC
CASSMWGKNGPNPFF
>-|TRBV20-1|few|TRBJ2-7
TGCAGTGCTAGTAAGGTGAGCTCCTACGAGCAGTACTTC
CSASKVSSYEQYF
>-|TRBV6-2/TRBV6-3|many|TRBJ1-1
TGTGCCAGCAGTTACAGCGGGACGGTGATGATGAACACTGAAGCTTTCTTT
CASSYSGTVMMNTEAFF
>TRBD2|TRBV7-2|-|TRBJ2-3
TGTGCCAGCAGCTTAGCCGGCGGGACTAGCGCCACAGATACGCAGTATTTT
CASSLAGGTSATDTQYF
>-|TRBV30|-|TRBJ1-3
TGTGCCTGGAGTTTAGGGAGCATCGCAATATATTTT
CAWSLGSIAIYF
>-|TRBV12-3/TRBV12-4|-|TRBJ1-1
TGTGCCAGCAGCGAGAACAGGGTCGCTGAAGCTTTCTTT
CASSENRVAEAFF
>TRBD2|TRBV24-1|-|TRBJ2-1
TGTGCCACCAGTTCCCGCGGGACTAGCGGAGAGCAGTTCTTC
CATSSRGTSGEQFF
>TRBD2|TRBV7-9|-|TRBJ2-1
TGTGCCAGCAGCTTGTTGACTAGCGGGAGACATAATGAGCAGTTCTTC
CASSLLTSGRHNEQFF
>-|TRBV7-9|few|TRBJ2-1
TGTGCCAGCAGCTTAGCATTCCGAGAGCAGTTCTTC
CASSLAFREQFF
>-|TRBV30|-|TRBJ2-7
TGTGCCTGGAGTCCCCGACCGGCTGCGGACTACGAGCAGTACTTC
CAWSPRPAADYEQYF
>-|TRBV6-5|-|TRBJ2-6
TGTGCCAGCAGTTACTCGGACACACGAACTGGGGCCAACGTCCTGACTTTC
CASSYSDTRTGANVLTF
>TRBD1|TRBV10-3|-|TRBJ1-6
TGTGCCACCAGGGGGGGGGCGCCTTCGAATTCACCCCTCCACTTT
CATRGGAPSNSPLHF
>-|TRBV18|-|TRBJ2-2
TGTGCCAGCTCACCAAAGGGGCCCTTCACCGGGGAGCTGTTTTTT
CASSPKGPFTGELFF
>-|TRBV19|few|TRBJ2-4
TGTGCCAGTAGTATGGTAGATCAAGTAGCCAAAAACATTCAGTACTTC
CASSMVDQVAKNIQYF
>-|TRBV4-1|-|TRBJ2-7
TGCGCCAGCAGCCAAGGACAGAGCATCTACGAGCAGTACTTC
CASSQGQSIYEQYF
>-|TRBV7-2|many|TRBJ1-1
TGTGCCAGCAGCTTAGACCCGGGAGAGCTGGCTTTCTTT
CASSLDPGELAFF
>-|TRBV7-2|many|TRBJ1-5
TGTGCCAGCAGCTTAGGGATGCAACTCCAGCCCCAGCATTTT
CASSLGMQLQPQHF
>TRBD1|TRBV29-1|-|TRBJ2-5
TGCAGCTCGCGGACAGGGAAAGAGACCCAGTACTTC
CSSRTGKETQYF
>-|TRBV28|-|TRBJ2-7
TGTGCCACTCGCTCCGACAGTTTCAAGCAGTACTTC
CATRSDSFKQYF
>-|TRBV19|few|TRBJ1-5
TGTGCCAGTAGTCAGGATTTCAATCAGCCCCAGCATTTT
CASSQDFNQPQHF
>-|TRBV6-2/TRBV6-3|few|TRBJ2-7
TGTGCCAGCAGTTACCCGGTCTACGAGCAGTACTTC
CASSYPVYEQYF
>-|TRBV7-9|-|TRBJ1-5
TGTGCCAGCAGCTTAGTGGTGGTGCAGCCCCAGCATTTT
CASSLVVVQPQHF
>-|TRBV7-2|few|TRBJ2-2
TGTGCCAGCAGCGTAGGACTATTCGGGGAGCTGTTTTTT
CASSVGLFGELFF
>-|TRBV12-3/TRBV12-4|many|TRBJ1-1
TGTGCCAGCAGTTCCAGTATCGACGGAAGGGGTCTCTTT
CASSSSIDGRGLF
>-|TRBV11-3|-|TRBJ2-1
TGTGCCAGCAGCCCGTCCGACACGAGCTCCTACAATGAGCAGTTCTTC
CASSPSDTSSYNEQFF
>TRBD1|TRBV6-2/TRBV6-3|-|TRBJ2-1
TGTGCCAGCACCCACGCGGGACAGGGCGCGGGTGAGCAGTTCTTC
CASTHAGQGAGEQFF
>TRBD1|TRBV27|few|TRBJ1-5
TGTGCCAGCAGTTCTCTTTATACAGGGGGTGGATTTCAGCCCCAGCATTTT
CASSSLYTGGGFQPQHF
>-|TRBV7-9|many|TRBJ1-1
TGTGCCAGCAGCTTTACGGACAACACTGAAGCTTTCTTT
CASSFTDNTEAFF
>TRBD2|TRBV7-2|many|TRBJ2-1
TGTGCCAGCAGCTTACAACTAGCGGGACCCGGGGGGGAGCAGTTCTTC
CASSLQLAGPGGEQFF
>TRBD1|TRBV28|once|TRBJ1-2
TGTGCCAGCAGTCTTTCAGACAGGGGGGAGTATGGCTACACCTTC
CASSLSDRGEYGYTF
>-|TRBV7-9|-|TRBJ1-1
TGTGCCAGCAGCCCGACGGCCACGAACACTGAAGCTTTCTTT
CASSPTATNTEAFF
>TRBD1|TRBV7-2|many|TRBJ1-1
TGTGCCAGCAGCCGTCTGACAGGGCTTGAAGCTTTCTTT
CASSRLTGLEAFF
>-|TRBV5-4|-|TRBJ2-5
TGTGCCAGCAGCTTCGACAGCGAGACCCAGTACTTC
CASSFDSETQYF
>-|TRBV28|-|TRBJ1-4
TGTGCCAGCAGGGATCGGGTGGTCAATGAAAAACTGTTTTTT
CASRDRVVNEKLFF
>-|TRBV7-9|-|TRBJ2-7
TGTGCCAGCAGCCCTACAGGGCCCAAGGACGAGCAGTACTTC
CASSPTGPKDEQYF
>-|TRBV6-2/TRBV6-3|-|TRBJ2-7
TGTGCCAGCAGTTACCCGAGACTGTCCTACGAGCAGTACTTC
CASSYPRLSYEQYF
>TRBD2|TRBV20-1|-|TRBJ2-7
TGCAGTGCTAGGGGGCTAGCGGGGCCCTACGAGCAGTACTTC
CSARGLAGPYEQYF
>-|TRBV24-1|few|TRBJ2-4
TGTGCCACCAGTGATCCCGACACCCACATTCAGTACTTC
CATSDPDTHIQYF
>TRBD2|TRBV11-2|few|TRBJ2-1
TGTGCCAGCAGCTTAGCGCTAGCGGAACACAATGAGCAGTTCTTC
CASSLALAEHNEQFF
>-|TRBV11-1|-|TRBJ2-2
TGTGCCAGCAGCACCATGCCGGGTAGCACCGGGGAGCTGTTTTTT
CASSTMPGSTGELFF
>-|TRBV4-1|-|TRBJ2-4
TGCGCCAGCAGCCAAGACGCTTCGTCGGAAGTTCAGTACTTC
CASSQDASSEVQYF
>TRBD1|TRBV7-9|-|TRBJ1-1
TGTGCCAGCAGCCCTGGGACAGGCAGTCTTTTGAACACTGAAGCTTTCTTT
CASSPGTGSLLNTEAFF
>-|TRBV15|-|TRBJ2-3
TGTGCCACCAGCAGAGATCGGGGCACAGATACGCAGTATTTT
CATSRDRGTDTQYF
>-|TRBV7-8|many|TRBJ1-5
TGTGCCAGCAGCCCAGGGTTAAGGAATAAAAATAGCAATCAGCCCCAGCATTTT
CASSPGLRNKNSNQPQHF
>TRBD2|TRBV30|-|TRBJ2-1
TGTGCCTGGAGCAGGACTAGCTACAATGAGCAGTTCTTC
CAWSRTSYNEQFF
>-|TRBV5-1|once|TRBJ1-2
TGCGCCAGCAGCGAGGGCCCGGGGAGCTATGGCTACACCTTC
CASSEGPGSYGYTF
>-|TRBV7-8|few|TRBJ2-1
TGTGCCAGCAGCTTAGCGAGGCAGGGAAAGGGGGAGCAGTTCTTC
CASSLARQGKGEQFF
>-|TRBV2|-|TRBJ2-1
TGTGCCAGCCTGCGGACAAGTGGTGATGAGCAGTTCTTC
CASLRTSGDEQFF
>TRBD2|TRBV20-1|-|TRBJ2-7
TGCAGTGCCCAGGTTAGCGGGAGGGCCTACGAGCAGTACTTC
CSAQVSGRAYEQYF